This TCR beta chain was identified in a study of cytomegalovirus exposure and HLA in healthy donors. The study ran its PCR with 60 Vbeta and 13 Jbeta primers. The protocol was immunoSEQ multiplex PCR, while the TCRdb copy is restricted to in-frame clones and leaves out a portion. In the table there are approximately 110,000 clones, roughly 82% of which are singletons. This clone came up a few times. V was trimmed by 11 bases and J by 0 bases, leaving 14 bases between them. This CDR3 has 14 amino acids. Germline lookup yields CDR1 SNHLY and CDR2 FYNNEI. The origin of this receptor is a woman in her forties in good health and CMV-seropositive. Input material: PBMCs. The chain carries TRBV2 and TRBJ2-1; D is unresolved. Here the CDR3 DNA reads TGTGCCTGCAAGACGTACAGCTCCTACAATGAGCAGTTCTTC. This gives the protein CACKTYSSYNEQFF.